The 25 T cell receptor beta chains presented below share a single source sample, sequenced in a study of low-dose radiotherapy and immunotherapy resistance in tumors. First-strand cDNA used TRAV- and TRBV-specific primers, covering alpha and beta chains. It was with a constant-region primer and a V-primer adapter that TCRs were amplified over roughly 19 PCR cycles. TCRdb re-analysed the reads in MiXCR, keeping a single row per CDR3 protein. The table has 6,600 or so distinct CDR3 sequences, approximately 80% seen once. These receptors all stem from a human donor with advanced metastatic prostate, ovarian, gallbladder or colorectal cancer (not recorded which). This table probably holds off-target reads from a library built for another chain.

This clonotype showed up just a few times. The V call is TRBV28, the J call TRBJ2-5; 7 positions match TRBD2. Germline assignment: CDR1 MDHEN and CDR2 SYDVKM. The ends lost 6 bases at V and 7 bases at J; junction bases unmatched: 8. The CDR3 runs 13 residues. CDR3 nucleotides: TGTGCCAGCAGCGAACCGGGACTAATGACCCAGTACTTC. The encoded protein is CASSEPGLMTQYF.

In this sample, this clonotype turned up once. This chain connects TRBV6-2 or TRBV6-3 to TRBJ1-5; D uncertain. The V end was cut by 6 bases, the J end by 4 bases, with 10 bases between. The germline V gene encodes CDR1 MNHEY and CDR2 SVGEGT. This CDR3 comprises 13 residues. The CDR3 here is CASRLDGNQPQHF. For the CDR3, the DNA is TGTGCCAGCAGGCTAGACGGGAATCAGCCCCAGCATTTT.

V and J are TRBV10-3 and TRBJ2-7; TRBD1 agrees at 9 bases. After removal of 5 bases from V and 2 bases from J, the junction contained 7 bases not matched to a gene. The CDR3 is 15 amino acids. Germline V gene lookup returns CDR1 ENHRY and CDR2 SYGVKD. The CDR3 reads CAISPGTGYAYEQYF. CDR3 nucleotides: TGTGCCATCAGTCCCGGGACAGGGTACGCCTACGAGCAGTACTTC.

This chain connects TRBV7-2 to TRBJ2-2; D may be TRBD2 (7 bases). The CDR3 has 15 residues. The germline V and J ends were trimmed by 3 bases and 4 bases, with 12 bases remaining between them. Germline assignment: CDR1 SGHTA and CDR2 FQGNSA. The CDR3 here is CASSFRRGATGELFF. The CDR3 DNA reads as TGTGCCAGCAGCTTTCGACGGGGGGCCACCGGGGAGCTGTTTTTT.

V usage is TRBV28 and J usage is TRBJ2-2, with TRBD2 identical over 11 bases. Germline V gene sequence: CDR1 MDHEN, CDR2 SYDVKM. V shed 4 bases, J shed 3 bases, and the junction held 4 bases outside the gene matches. The CDR3 spans 16 residues. CDR3 DNA: TGTGCCAGCAGTTCGACTAGCGGGACCGACACCGGGGAGCTGTTTTTT. This sequence encodes CASSSTSGTDTGELFF.

V gene TRBV7-9 combines with J gene TRBJ2-3; 7 nucleotides agree with TRBD1. The germline V gene has CDR1 SEHNR and CDR2 FQNEAQ (reference sequence). The CDR3 has 14 residues. The J segment lost 0 bases and the V segment lost 5 bases, leaving 2 bases of the junction unmatched. The CDR3 bases are TGTGCCAGCAGCCAGGGACAGAGCACAGATACGCAGTATTTT. Translated: CASSQGQSTDTQYF.

The V call is TRBV4-3, the J call TRBJ2-3, with 7 bases identical to TRBD1. The V segment lost 1 base and the J segment 0 bases; nucleotides outside the gene matches: 10. Germline V gene data show CDR1 as LGHNA and CDR2 as YSLEER. This CDR3 contains 18 residues. CDR3 sequence: CASSQASSIQGSTDTQYF. The DNA for the CDR3 is TGCGCCAGCAGCCAAGCGAGTTCCATACAGGGGAGCACAGATACGCAGTATTTT.

The chain has TRBV28 and TRBJ2-1; D remains ambiguous. CDR3 size: 15 residues. The ends were cut back, 7 bases at V and 0 bases at J, with 13 bases in the middle. Per germline, CDR1 MDHEN and CDR2 SYDVKM. The CDR3 sequence: CASTPVGRSYNEQFF. CDR3 nucleotide sequence: TGTGCCAGCACCCCCGTCGGGCGCTCCTACAATGAGCAGTTCTTC.

CDR3 sequence reads: CASSLNNEQFF. For the CDR3, the DNA is TGTGCCAGCAGCTTGAATAATGAGCAGTTCTTC. The J gene is TRBJ2-1, the V gene TRBV5-4; no reliable D call. CDR3 size: 11 residues. V gave up 1 base and J gave up 7 bases, with 3 bases separating them. CDR1 is SGHNT and CDR2 is YYREEE in the germline V gene (reference sequence). Full variable domain (rest looked up from reference TRBV5-4 and TRBJ2-1): ETGVTQSPTHLIKTRGQQVTLRCSSQSGHNTVSWYQQALGQGPQFIFQYYREEENGRGNFPPRFSGLQFPNYSSELNVNALELDDSALYLCASSLNNEQFFGPGTRLTVL.

In its sample, this clonotype was seen once. The chain carries TRBV28 and TRBJ1-2, with 7 bases identical to TRBD1. The CDR3 is 12 amino acids. The V and J ends lost 7 bases and 5 bases, in that order; junction bases with no gene match: 4. Germline lookup yields CDR1 MDHEN and CDR2 SYDVKM. DNA for the CDR3: TGTGCCAGCATCCTACAGGGGTATGGCTACACCTTC. As protein: CASILQGYGYTF.

This chain joins TRBV3-1 and TRBJ2-7, with 12 bases matching TRBD2. In germline, CDR1 is LGHDT, CDR2 YNNKEL (reference sequence). With V trimmed by 0 bases and J by 4 bases, 1 base remained unmatched. CDR3 length: 15 residues. In nucleotides, the CDR3 is TGTGCCAGCAGCCAAGAAACTAGCGGGAGGTACGAGCAGTACTTC. It encodes CASSQETSGRYEQYF.

The chain employs TRBV6-1 and TRBJ2-3; 7 nucleotides agree with TRBD1. CDR3 length: 15 residues. CDR1 MNHNS and CDR2 SASEGT come from the germline V gene. The V segment lost 1 base and the J segment 5 bases; nucleotides outside the gene matches: 6. The CDR3 loop reads CASSEVTGVVDTQYF. The CDR3 nucleotides read TGTGCCAGCAGTGAAGTAACAGGGGTAGTAGATACGCAGTATTTT.

This clonotype has more than one count but fewer than ten. This sequence joins TRBV6-1 and TRBJ2-7, with 14 bases lining up with TRBD2. The V gene end was trimmed by 7 bases and the J gene end by 6 bases; junction bases not matched to a gene: 8. CDR3 length: 15 residues. The germline V gene has CDR1 MNHNS and CDR2 SASEGT. CDR3 sequence (DNA): TGTGCCAGCACCGAAACCGGACTAGCGGGAGGCGAGCAGTACTTC. This translates into CASTETGLAGGEQYF.

The rearrangement links TRBV6-4 to TRBJ2-3, with 12 bases identical to TRBD2. The trim removed 3 bases at V and 3 bases at J, leaving 1 base unmatched. This CDR3 is 15 amino acids long. Per germline, CDR1 MRHNA and CDR2 SNTAGT. The CDR3 bases are TGTGCCAGCAGTGAGACTAGCGGGGGAACAGATACGCAGTATTTT. This codes for CASSETSGGTDTQYF.

V gene TRBV11-1 combines with J gene TRBJ1-6, with TRBD1 matching over 8 bases. There are 13 residues in the CDR3. Germline CDR1 SGHAT, CDR2 FQDESV (reference sequence). With V trimmed by 5 bases and J by 9 bases, 3 bases remained unmatched. CDR3 nucleotide sequence: TGTGCCAGCAGCCCCGGGACAGGTTCACCCCTCCACTTT. Translation: CASSPGTGSPLHF. Full variable domain (missing parts from reference TRBV11-1 and TRBJ1-6): EAEVAQSPRYKITEKSQAVAFWCDPISGHATLYWYRQILGQGPELLVQFQDESVVDDSQLPKDRFSAERLKGVDSTLKIQPAELGDSAMYLCASSPGTGSPLHFGNGTRLTVT.

The gene calls are TRBV10-2 and TRBJ1-1; D gene ambiguous. The CDR3 runs to 12 residues. Germline V gene lookup returns CDR1 WSHSY and CDR2 SAAADI. With 6 bases removed from V and 4 bases from J, the gap between germline ends came to 9 bases. In DNA, the CDR3 is TGCGCCAGCAGGGAAATAACCACTGAAGCTTTCTTT. This sequence encodes CASREITTEAFF.

The chain has TRBV28 and TRBJ2-1; D unresolved. Germline lookup yields CDR1 MDHEN and CDR2 SYDVKM. V gave up 1 base and J gave up 8 bases, with 3 bases separating them. This CDR3 contains 11 residues. The CDR3 here is CASSLYHEQFF. Here the CDR3 DNA reads TGTGCCAGCAGTTTATATCATGAGCAGTTCTTC.

This clonotype is a singleton in its sample. V usage is TRBV4-1 and J usage is TRBJ1-4; TRBD1 matches at 10 bases. The CDR3 contains 16 residues. CDR1 MGHRA and CDR2 YSYEKL come from the germline V gene. V lost 1 base, J lost 8 bases, and 7 bases stayed unmatched. The CDR3 reads CASSQGMTGGREKLFF. The CDR3 DNA is TGCGCCAGCAGCCAAGGGATGACAGGGGGCAGGGAAAAACTGTTTTTT.

The chain recombines TRBV28 with TRBJ2-7; D might be TRBD2 (6 bases). Trimming removed 9 bases from V and 2 bases from J, with 17 bases in between. The CDR3 runs 14 residues. Germline assignment: CDR1 MDHEN and CDR2 SYDVKM. The CDR3 loop is CASVEGGSTYEQYF. CDR3 DNA sequence: TGTGCCAGTGTTGAGGGAGGTTCAACCTACGAGCAGTACTTC.

The chain combines TRBV7-8 with TRBJ2-3; D not resolved. V lost 2 bases and J 2 bases, leaving 14 bases between the germline ends. CDR1 SGHVS and CDR2 FQNEAQ come from the germline V gene. The CDR3 extends over 16 amino acids. The chain's CDR3 is CASSLIISTSTDTQYF. Written as DNA, the CDR3 is TGTGCCAGCAGCTTAATCATCTCGACCTCCACAGATACGCAGTATTTT.

The V call is TRBV5-4, the J call TRBJ1-6, with D perhaps TRBD1 (5 bases). Germline V lookup: CDR1 SGHNT, CDR2 YYREEE (reference sequence). The CDR3 covers 14 residues. V was cut by 2 bases and J by 7 bases, with 10 bases left in between. The CDR3 sequence is CASSFSGGNSPLHF. CDR3 sequence (DNA): TGTGCCAGCAGCTTCTCGGGGGGGAATTCACCCCTCCACTTT.

CDR3 DNA sequence: TGTGCCAGCAGCACGGGACAGAGGCATGGCTACACCTTC. It is translated as CASSTGQRHGYTF. This chain joins TRBV14 and TRBJ1-2; 7 bases match TRBD1. Per germline, CDR1 SGHDN and CDR2 FVKESK. The trim removed 5 bases at V and 6 bases at J, leaving 6 bases unmatched. The CDR3 has 13 residues.

V gene TRBV12-3 or TRBV12-4 combines with J gene TRBJ2-7; D not resolved. CDR3 size: 14 residues. The V end was cut by 6 bases, the J end by 0 bases, with 12 bases between. The CDR3 reads CASRPTNPSYEQYF. CDR3 coding DNA: TGTGCCAGCAGGCCCACTAATCCCTCCTACGAGCAGTACTTC.

This sequence joins TRBV4-1 and TRBJ2-2; 8 bases match TRBD1. CDR3 length equals 18 residues. J lost 6 bases, V lost 1 base, and 13 bases had no gene match. Germline assignment: CDR1 MGHRA and CDR2 YSYEKL. For the CDR3, the DNA is TGCGCCAGCAGCCAAGGTGGGGGCGGGCAGGGGGCCGCCGGGGAGCTGTTTTTT. This codes for CASSQGGGGQGAAGELFF.

The V gene is TRBV3-1, the J gene TRBJ2-5; TRBD2 is a possible D gene (6 bases). The V and J ends lost 3 bases and 3 bases respectively, with 11 bases between them. Per the germline V gene, CDR1 is LGHDT and CDR2 is YNNKEL (reference sequence). There are 14 residues in the CDR3. The CDR3 DNA follows: TGTGCCAGCAGCCAGGAGGGGACCGAAGAGACCCAGTACTTC. The encoded protein is CASSQEGTEETQYF.